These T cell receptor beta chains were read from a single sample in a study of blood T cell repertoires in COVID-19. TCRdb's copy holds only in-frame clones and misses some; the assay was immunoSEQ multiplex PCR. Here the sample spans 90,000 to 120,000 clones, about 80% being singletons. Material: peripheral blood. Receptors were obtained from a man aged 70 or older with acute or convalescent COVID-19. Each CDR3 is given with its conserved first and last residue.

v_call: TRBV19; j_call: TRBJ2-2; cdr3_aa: CASRTQGYTGELFF
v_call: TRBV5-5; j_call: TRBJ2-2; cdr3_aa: CASSKGTGAGELFF
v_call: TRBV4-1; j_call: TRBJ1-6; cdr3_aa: CASSQDSSYNSPLHF
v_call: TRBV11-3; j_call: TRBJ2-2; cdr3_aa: CASSYEGRTGELFF
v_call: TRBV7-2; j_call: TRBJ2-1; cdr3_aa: CASSSLAGVYNEQFF
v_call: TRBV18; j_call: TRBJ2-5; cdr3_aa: CASSPRTSGGPVQETQYF
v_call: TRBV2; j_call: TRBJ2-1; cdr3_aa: CASRTSGGQTYNEQFF
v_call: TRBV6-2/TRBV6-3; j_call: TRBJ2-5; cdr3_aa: CASSYGQGAIQETQYF
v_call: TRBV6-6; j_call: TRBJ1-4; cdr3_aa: CASSHSGQGGEKLFF
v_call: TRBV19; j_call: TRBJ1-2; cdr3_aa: CASSIQGNYGYTF
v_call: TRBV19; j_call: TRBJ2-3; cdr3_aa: CASSIDPRQGLTDTQYF
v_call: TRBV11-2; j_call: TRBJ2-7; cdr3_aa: CASSPTGGTENEQYF
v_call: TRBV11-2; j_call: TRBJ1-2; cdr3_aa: CASSSQPDRNYGYTF
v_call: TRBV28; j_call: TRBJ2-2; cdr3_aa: CASSLQGLVAGELFF
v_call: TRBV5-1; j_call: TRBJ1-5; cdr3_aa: CASSLVTGPNQPQHF
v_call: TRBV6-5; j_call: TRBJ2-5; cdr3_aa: CASAGLWGETQYF
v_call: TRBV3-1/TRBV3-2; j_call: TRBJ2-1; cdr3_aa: CASSQVAGEQFF
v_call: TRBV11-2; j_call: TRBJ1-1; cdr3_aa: CASSLTGNTEAFF
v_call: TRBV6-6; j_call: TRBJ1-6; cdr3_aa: CASSPRTAVNSPLHF
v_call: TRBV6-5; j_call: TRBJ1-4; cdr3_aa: CASSYSGRVDEKLFF
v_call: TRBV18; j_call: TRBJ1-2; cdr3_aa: CASSPRDSDGYTF
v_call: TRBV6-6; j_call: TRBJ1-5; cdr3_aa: CASSLQGGNQPQHF